The source of this T cell receptor (beta chain) is a study of T cells in Graves' hyperthyroidism and ophthalmopathy. Study outcomes and limitations: Before onset, ophthalmopathy was predicted by the model a median 6.5 months earlier. From stable hyperthyroidism, ophthalmopathy was set apart by a 13 V-J model.

A word on this clonotype: Its antigen remains unknown.

Researchers amplified the TCR beta CDR3 regions from RNA transcripts. The study used the HTBI primer set for a first-round RT-PCR of the TCR CDR3. TCRdb reprocessed the multiplex PCR reads via MiXCR and lists one record per CDR3 protein. The data show roughly 510,000 distinct CDR3 sequences, 40% to 50% seen once. Trimming stripped 6 bases from V and 7 bases from J, with 19 bases between. Germline V CDR1 and CDR2: ENHRY, SYGVKD. The CDR3 extends over 15 amino acids. The study left out patients who had uncontrolled infection, other autoimmune disease, pregnancy or lactation. The V call is TRBV10-3, the J call TRBJ1-5, with D perhaps TRBD1 (5 bases). This clonotype was obtained from an adult woman with Graves' disease, either hyperthyroidism or ophthalmopathy (not recorded which). Input material: peripheral blood or thyroid tissue (not recorded which). The CDR3 nucleotides are TGTGCCATCAGCCATTCAAATTGGGGGGTGCAGCCCCAGCATTTT. Translated, it gives CAISHSNWGVQPQHF.